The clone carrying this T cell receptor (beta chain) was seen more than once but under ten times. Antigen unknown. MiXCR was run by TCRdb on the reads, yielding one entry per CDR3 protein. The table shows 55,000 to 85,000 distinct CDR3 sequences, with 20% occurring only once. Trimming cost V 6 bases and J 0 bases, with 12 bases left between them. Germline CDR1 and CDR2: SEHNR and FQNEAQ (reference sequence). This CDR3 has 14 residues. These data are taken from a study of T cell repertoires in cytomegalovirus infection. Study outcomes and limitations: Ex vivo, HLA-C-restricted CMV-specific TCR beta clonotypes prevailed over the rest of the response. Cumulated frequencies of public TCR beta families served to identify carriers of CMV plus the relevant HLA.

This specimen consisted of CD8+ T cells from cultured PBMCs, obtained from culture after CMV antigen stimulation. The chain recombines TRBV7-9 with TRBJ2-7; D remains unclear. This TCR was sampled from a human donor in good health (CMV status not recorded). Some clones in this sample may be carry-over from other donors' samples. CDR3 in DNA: TGTGCCAGCAGTGGCAGTCTTTCCTCCTACGAGCAGTACTTC. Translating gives CASSGSLSSYEQYF.